This TCR beta chain was observed in a study of molecular identifiers for immune sequencing clone quantification. In TCRdb, the PCR reads were re-called with MiXCR into one record per CDR3 protein. The sample carries about 640,000 distinct CDR3 sequences, just under 20% recorded once. This clonotype was observed at least ten times. Looked up from germline, CDR1 is DFQATT and CDR2 is SNEGSKA (reference sequence). The ends were cut back, 7 bases at V and 6 bases at J, with 25 bases in the middle. The length of the CDR3 is 15 residues. J is TRBJ2-7 and V is TRBV20-1, with D perhaps matching TRBD2 (6 bases). The source of this sequence is a human donor in good health. Some libraries in this study had Jurkat cell RNA spiked in. Sequencing was done on a sample of naive CD8+ T cells from blood, with Jurkat cell RNA spiked in. Sample subset: FACS-sorted CD8+CD4-CCR7+CD45RA+ naive T cells. In DNA form, the CDR3 reads TGCAGTGTACTTGAGGCGGGATCCCTCTCGGGCGAGCAGTACTTC. As protein: CSVLEAGSLSGEQYF.